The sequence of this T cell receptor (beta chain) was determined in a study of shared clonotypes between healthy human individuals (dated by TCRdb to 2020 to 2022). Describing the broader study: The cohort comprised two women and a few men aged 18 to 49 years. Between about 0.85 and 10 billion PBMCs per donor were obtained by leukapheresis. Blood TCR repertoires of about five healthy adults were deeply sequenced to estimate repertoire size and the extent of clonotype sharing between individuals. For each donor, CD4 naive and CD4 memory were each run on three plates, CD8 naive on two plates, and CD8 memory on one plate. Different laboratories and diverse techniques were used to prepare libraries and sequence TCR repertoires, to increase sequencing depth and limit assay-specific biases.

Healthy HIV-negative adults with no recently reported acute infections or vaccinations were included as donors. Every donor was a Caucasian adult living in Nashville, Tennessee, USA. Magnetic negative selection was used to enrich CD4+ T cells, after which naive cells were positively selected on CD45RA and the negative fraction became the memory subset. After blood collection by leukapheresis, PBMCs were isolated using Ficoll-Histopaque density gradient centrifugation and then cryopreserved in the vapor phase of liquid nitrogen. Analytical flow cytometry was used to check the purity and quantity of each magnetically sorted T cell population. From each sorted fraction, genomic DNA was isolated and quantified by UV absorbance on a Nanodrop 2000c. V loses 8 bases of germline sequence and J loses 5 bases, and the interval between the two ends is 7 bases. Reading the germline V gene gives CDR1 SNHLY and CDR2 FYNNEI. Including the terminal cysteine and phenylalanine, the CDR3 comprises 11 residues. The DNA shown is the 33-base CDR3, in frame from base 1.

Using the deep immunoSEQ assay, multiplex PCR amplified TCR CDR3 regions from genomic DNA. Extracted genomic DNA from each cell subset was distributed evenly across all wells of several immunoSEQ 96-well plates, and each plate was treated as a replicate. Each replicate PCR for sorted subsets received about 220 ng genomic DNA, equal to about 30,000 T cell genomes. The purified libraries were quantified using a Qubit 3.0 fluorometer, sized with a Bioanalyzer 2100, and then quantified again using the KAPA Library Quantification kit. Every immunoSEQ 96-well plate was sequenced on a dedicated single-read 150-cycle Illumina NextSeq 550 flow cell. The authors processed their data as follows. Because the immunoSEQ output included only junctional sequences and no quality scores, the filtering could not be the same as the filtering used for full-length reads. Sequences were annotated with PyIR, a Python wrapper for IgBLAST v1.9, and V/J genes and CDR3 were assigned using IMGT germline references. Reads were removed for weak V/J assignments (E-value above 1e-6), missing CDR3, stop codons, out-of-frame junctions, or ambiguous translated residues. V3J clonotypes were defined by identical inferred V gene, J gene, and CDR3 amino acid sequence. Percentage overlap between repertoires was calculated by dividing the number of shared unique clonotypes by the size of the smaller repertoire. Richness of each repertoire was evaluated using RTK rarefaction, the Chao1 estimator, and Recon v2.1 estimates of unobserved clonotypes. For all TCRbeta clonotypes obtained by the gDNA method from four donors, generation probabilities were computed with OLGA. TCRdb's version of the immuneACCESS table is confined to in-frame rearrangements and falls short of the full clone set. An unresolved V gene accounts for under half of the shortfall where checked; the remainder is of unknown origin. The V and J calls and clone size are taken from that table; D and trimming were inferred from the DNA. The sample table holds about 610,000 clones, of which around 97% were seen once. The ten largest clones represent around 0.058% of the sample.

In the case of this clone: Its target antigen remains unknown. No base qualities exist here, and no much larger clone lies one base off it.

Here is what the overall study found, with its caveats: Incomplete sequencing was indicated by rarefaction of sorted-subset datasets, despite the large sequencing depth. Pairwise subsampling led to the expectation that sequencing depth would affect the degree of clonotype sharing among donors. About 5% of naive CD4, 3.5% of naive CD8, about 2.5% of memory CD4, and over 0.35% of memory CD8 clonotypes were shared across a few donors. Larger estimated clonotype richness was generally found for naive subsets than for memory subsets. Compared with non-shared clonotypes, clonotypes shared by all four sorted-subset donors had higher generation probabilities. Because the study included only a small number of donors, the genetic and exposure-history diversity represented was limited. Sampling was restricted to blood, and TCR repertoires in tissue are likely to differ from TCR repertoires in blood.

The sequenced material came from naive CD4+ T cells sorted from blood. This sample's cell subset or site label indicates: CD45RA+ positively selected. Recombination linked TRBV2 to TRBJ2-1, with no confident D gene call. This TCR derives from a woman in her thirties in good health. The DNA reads TGTGCCAGCGGGCCAGACAATGAGCAGTTCTTC. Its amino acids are CASGPDNEQFF.